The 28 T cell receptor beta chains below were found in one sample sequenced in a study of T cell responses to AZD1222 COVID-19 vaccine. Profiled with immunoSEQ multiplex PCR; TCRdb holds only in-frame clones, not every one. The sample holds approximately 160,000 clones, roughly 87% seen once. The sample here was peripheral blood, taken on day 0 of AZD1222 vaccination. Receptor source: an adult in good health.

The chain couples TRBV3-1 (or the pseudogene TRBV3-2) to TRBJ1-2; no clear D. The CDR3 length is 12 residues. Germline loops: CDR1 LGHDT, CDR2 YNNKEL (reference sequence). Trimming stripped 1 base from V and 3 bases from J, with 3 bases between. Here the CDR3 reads CASSQVDYGYTF. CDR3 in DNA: TGTGCCAGCAGCCAAGTCGACTATGGCTACACCTTC.

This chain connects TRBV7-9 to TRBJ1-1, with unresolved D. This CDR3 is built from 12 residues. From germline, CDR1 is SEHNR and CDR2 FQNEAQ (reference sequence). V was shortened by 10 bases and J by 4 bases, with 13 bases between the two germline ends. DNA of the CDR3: TGTGCCACCAACCCGCGAGGCACTGAAGCTTTCTTT. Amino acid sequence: CATNPRGTEAFF.

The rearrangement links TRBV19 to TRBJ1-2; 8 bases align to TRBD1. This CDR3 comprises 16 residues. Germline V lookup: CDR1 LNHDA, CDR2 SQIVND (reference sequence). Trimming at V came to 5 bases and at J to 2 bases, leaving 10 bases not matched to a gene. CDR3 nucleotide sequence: TGTGCCAGTAGTGCCGCCGCGGACAGGGTCAACTATGGCTACACCTTC. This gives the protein CASSAAADRVNYGYTF.

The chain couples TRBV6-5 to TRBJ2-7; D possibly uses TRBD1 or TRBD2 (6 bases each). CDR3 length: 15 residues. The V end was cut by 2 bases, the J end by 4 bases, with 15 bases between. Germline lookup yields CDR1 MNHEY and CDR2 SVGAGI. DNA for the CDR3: TGTGCCAGCAGTTACGAAGGGGGGCGAGTTTACGAGCAGTACTTC. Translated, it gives CASSYEGGRVYEQYF.

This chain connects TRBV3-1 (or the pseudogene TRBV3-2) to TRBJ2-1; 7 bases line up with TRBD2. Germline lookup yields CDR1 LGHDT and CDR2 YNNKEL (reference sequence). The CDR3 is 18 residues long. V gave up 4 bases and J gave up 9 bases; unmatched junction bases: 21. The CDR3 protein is CASSRPPRTGTISPEQFF. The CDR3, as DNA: TGTGCCAGCAGCCGACCCCCCCGGACCGGGACTATTTCTCCTGAGCAGTTCTTC.

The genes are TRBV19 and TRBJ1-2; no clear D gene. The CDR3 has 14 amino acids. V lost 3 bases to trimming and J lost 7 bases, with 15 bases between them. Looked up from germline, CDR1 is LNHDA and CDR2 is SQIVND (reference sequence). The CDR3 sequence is CASSILDPRRGYTF. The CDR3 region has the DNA TGTGCCAGTAGTATTTTGGACCCCCGCCGTGGCTACACCTTC.

CDR3 in amino acids: CASSIPGASGLYEQYF. The CDR3 DNA follows: TGTGCCAGTAGTATTCCAGGGGCTAGCGGCCTCTACGAGCAGTACTTC. This chain connects TRBV19 to TRBJ2-7; D perhaps matches TRBD2 (7 bases). Germline V gene data show CDR1 as LNHDA and CDR2 as SQIVND (reference sequence). The CDR3 is 16 residues long. V lost 3 bases and J 3 bases, leaving 18 bases between the germline ends.

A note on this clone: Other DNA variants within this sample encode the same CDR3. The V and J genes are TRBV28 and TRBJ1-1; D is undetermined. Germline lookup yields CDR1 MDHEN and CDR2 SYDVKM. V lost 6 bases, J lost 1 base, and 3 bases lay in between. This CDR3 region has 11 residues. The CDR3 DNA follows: TGTGCCAGCAGCCAGAACACTGAAGCTTTCTTT. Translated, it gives CASSQNTEAFF.

CDR3 sequence: CASSFTRRNTGELFF. In nucleotides, the CDR3 is TGCGCCAGCAGCTTTACCCGGAGGAACACCGGGGAGCTGTTTTTT. The chain combines TRBV5-1 with TRBJ2-2; no clear D. The V end lost 2 bases, the J end lost 1 base, and 9 bases lay between the germline ends. Per the germline V gene, CDR1 is SGHRS and CDR2 is YFSETQ. The CDR3 consists of 15 residues. Filled out from reference TRBV5-1 and TRBJ2-2, the complete variable domain reads KAGVTQTPRYLIKTRGQQVTLSCSPISGHRSVSWYQQTPGQGLQFLFEYFSETQRNKGNFPGRFSGRQFSNSRSEMNVSTLELGDSALYLCASSFTRRNTGELFFGEGSRLTVL.

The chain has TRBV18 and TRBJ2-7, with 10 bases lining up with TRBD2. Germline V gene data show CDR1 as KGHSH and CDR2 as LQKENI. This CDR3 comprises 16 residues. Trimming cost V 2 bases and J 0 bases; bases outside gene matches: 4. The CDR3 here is CASSPIAGGVSYEQYF. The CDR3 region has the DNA TGTGCCAGCTCACCAATAGCGGGAGGAGTCTCCTACGAGCAGTACTTC.

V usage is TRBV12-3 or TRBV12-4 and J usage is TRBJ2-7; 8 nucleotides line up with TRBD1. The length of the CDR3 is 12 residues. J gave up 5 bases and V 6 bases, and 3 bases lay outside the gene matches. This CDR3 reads CASSNRGDEQYF. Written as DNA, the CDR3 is TGTGCCAGCAGCAACAGGGGGGACGAGCAGTACTTC.

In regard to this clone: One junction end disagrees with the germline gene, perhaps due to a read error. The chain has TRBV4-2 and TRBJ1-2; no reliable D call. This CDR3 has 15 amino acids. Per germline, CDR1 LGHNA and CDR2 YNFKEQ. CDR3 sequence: CASSQEDVRVWPILF. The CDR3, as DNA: TGTGCCAGCAGCCAAGAGGATGTTCGGGTCTGGCCCATTCTCTTC.

The DNA for the CDR3 is TGTGCCAGTCGGGGCGCTATGAACACTGAAGCTTTCTTT. This gives the protein CASRGAMNTEAFF. This chain connects TRBV19 to TRBJ1-1; perhaps TRBD1 as D (5 bases). Germline V gene data show CDR1 as LNHDA and CDR2 as SQIVND (reference sequence). CDR3 size: 13 residues. V dropped 8 bases and J dropped 0 bases, with 10 bases sitting between them.

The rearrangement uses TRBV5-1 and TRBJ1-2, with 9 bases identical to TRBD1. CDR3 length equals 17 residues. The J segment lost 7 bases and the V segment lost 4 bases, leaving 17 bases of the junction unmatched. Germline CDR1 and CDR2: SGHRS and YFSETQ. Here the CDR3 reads CASSPAGQGGIRGGYTF. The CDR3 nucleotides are TGCGCCAGCAGCCCGGCGGGACAGGGAGGAATAAGGGGTGGCTACACCTTC. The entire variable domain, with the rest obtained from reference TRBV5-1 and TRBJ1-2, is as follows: KAGVTQTPRYLIKTRGQQVTLSCSPISGHRSVSWYQQTPGQGLQFLFEYFSETQRNKGNFPGRFSGRQFSNSRSEMNVSTLELGDSALYLCASSPAGQGGIRGGYTFGSGTRLTVV.

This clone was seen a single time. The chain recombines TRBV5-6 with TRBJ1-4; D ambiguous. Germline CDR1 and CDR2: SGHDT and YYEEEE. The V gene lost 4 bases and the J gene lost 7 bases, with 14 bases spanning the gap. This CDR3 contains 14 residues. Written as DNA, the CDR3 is TGTGCCAGCAGCCTCGGGCTTTCCTTTGAAAAACTGTTTTTT. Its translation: CASSLGLSFEKLFF.

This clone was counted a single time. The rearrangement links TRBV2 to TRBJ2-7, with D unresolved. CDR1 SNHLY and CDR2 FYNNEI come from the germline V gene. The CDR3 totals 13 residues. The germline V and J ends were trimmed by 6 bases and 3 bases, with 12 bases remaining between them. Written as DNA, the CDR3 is TGTGCCAGCAGCGACACTTGGAACTACGAGCAGTACTTC. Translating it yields CASSDTWNYEQYF.

The CDR3: CASSIPGGKEKLFF. As DNA, the CDR3 is TGTGCCAGTAGTATCCCAGGGGGGAAGGAAAAACTGTTTTTT. The chain employs TRBV19 and TRBJ1-4; 7 nucleotides agree with TRBD1. Germline values: CDR1 LNHDA, CDR2 SQIVND (reference sequence). J lost 8 bases, V lost 3 bases, and 6 bases had no gene match. The CDR3 is 14 amino acids.

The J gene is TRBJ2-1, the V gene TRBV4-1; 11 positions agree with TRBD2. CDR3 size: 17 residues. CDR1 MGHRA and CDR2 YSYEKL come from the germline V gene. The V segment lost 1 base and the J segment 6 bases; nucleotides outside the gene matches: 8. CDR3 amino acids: CASSQGVFLAGGNEQFF. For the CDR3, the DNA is TGCGCCAGCAGCCAAGGGGTCTTTCTAGCGGGGGGCAATGAGCAGTTCTTC.

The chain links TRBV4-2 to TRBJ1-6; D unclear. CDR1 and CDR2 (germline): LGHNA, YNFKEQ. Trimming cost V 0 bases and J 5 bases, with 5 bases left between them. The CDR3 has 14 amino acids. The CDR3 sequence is CASSQDIHNSPLHF. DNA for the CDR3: TGTGCCAGCAGCCAAGACATCCATAATTCACCCCTCCACTTT.

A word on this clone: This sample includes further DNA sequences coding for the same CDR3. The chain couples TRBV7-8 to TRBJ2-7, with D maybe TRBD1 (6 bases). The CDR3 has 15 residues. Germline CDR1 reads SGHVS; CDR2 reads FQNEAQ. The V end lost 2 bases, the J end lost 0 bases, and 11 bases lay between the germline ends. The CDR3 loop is CASSLLQGPSYEQYF. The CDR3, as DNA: TGTGCCAGCAGCTTACTACAGGGACCCTCCTACGAGCAGTACTTC.

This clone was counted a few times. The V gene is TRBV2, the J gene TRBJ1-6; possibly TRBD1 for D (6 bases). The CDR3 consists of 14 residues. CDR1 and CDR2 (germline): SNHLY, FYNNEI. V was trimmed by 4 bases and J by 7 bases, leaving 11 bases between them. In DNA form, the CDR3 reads TGTGCCAGCAGTGCGGACAGTAAGAATTCACCCCTCCACTTT. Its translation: CASSADSKNSPLHF. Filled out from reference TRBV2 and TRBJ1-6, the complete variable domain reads EPEVTQTPSHQVTQMGQEVILRCVPISNHLYFYWYRQILGQKVEFLVSFYNNEISEKSEIFDDQFSVERPDGSNFTLKIRSTKLEDSAMYFCASSADSKNSPLHFGNGTRLTVT.

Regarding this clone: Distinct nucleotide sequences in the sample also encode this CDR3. CDR3: CASSLEGYSSYNEQFF. The CDR3 DNA follows: TGCGCCAGCAGCTTGGAGGGGTATAGCTCCTACAATGAGCAGTTCTTC. V gene TRBV5-1 combines with J gene TRBJ2-1, with D tentatively TRBD1 (5 bases). The germline V gene has CDR1 SGHRS and CDR2 YFSETQ. This CDR3 has 16 amino acids. Trimming shortened V by 0 bases and J by 0 bases, and 10 bases separated the two germline ends.

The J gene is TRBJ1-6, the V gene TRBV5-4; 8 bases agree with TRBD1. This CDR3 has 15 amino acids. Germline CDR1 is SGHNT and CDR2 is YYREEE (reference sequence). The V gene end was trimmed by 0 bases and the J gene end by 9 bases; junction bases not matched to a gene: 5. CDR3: CASSLGQGAVSPLHF. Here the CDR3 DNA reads TGTGCCAGCAGCTTGGGTCAGGGGGCGGTTTCACCCCTCCACTTT.

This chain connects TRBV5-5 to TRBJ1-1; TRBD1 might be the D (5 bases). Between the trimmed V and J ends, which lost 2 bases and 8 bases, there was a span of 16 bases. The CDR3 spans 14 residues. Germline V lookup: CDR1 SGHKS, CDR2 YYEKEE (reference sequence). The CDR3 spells CASSFYSGGVEAFF. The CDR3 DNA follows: TGTGCCAGCAGCTTCTACTCGGGAGGGGTGGAAGCTTTCTTT.

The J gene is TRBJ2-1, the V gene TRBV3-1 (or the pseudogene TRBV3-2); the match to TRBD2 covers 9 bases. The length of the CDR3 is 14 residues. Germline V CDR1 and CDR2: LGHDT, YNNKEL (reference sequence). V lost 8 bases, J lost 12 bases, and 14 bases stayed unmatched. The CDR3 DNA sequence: TGTGCCAGCGCTCCGGCGGGAGGGCCAGGTAGGCAGTTCTTC. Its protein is CASAPAGGPGRQFF.

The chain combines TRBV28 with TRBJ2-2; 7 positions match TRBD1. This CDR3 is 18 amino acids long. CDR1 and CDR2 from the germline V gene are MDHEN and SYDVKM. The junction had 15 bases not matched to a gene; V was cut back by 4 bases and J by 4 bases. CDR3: CASSSLDRPDRVTGELFF. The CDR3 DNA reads TGTGCCAGCAGTTCCCTGGACAGGCCAGATCGGGTCACCGGGGAGCTGTTTTTT.

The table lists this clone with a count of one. The CDR3 here is CASSLVAGGSGELFF. CDR3 DNA sequence: TGTGCCAGCAGCTTGGTAGCGGGAGGATCCGGGGAGCTGTTTTTT. This chain uses TRBV5-4 with TRBJ2-2, with 10 bases fitting TRBD2. CDR1 and CDR2 (germline): SGHNT, YYREEE (reference sequence). The trim removed 0 bases at V and 6 bases at J, leaving 2 bases unmatched. The CDR3 is 15 amino acids.

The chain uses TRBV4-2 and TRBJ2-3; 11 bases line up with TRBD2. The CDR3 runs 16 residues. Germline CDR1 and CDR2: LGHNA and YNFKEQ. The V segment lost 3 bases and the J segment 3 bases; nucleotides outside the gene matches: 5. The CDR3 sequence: CASSQRLAGRTDTQYF. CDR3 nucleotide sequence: TGTGCCAGCAGCCAGAGACTAGCGGGACGGACAGATACGCAGTATTTT.